The next 22 T cell receptor beta chains were all read from a single sample in a study of cytomegalovirus exposure and HLA in healthy donors (dated by TCRdb to 2016 to 2017). Library construction relied on the immunoSEQ multiplex PCR assay. A mixture of 60 forward primers for TCR Vbeta segments and 13 reverse primers for TCR Jbeta segments was used in the multiplex PCR. TCRdb retrieved this table from immuneACCESS and kept in-frame rearrangements only. Not all clones are present; in checked studies, unresolved V genes account for under half, and no reason is known for the remainder. The sample data list some 200,000 clones, and 9.5% to 15% of these were observed just once. The top ten clones comprise 7.8% of the sample. Sample: PBMCs. These receptors were collected from a man in his fifties or sixties in good health and CMV-seropositive.

Only a few counts were recorded for this clone. The chain couples TRBV7-2 to TRBJ1-2, with TRBD1 matching 11 bases. The CDR3 covers 14 residues. The germline gives CDR1 SGHTA, CDR2 FQGNSA. The V gene end was trimmed by 5 bases and the J gene end by 4 bases; junction bases not matched to a gene: 3. CDR3 sequence reads: CASSIGQGAYGYTF. CDR3 bases: TGTGCCAGCAGCATCGGACAGGGGGCCTATGGCTACACCTTC.

There are a few counts of this clone. The chain recombines TRBV5-6 with TRBJ2-1; TRBD1 is a possible D gene (5 bases). The CDR3 covers 14 residues. Looked up from germline, CDR1 is SGHDT and CDR2 is YYEEEE. Trimming removed 6 bases at V and 8 bases at J, with 18 bases between. In DNA form, the CDR3 reads TGTGCCAGCATACCAGGGTCTCCTTCCTATGAGCAGTTCTTC. Its protein is CASIPGSPSYEQFF. Looking up the rest from reference TRBV5-6 and TRBJ2-1 gives the full variable domain: DAGVTQSPTHLIKTRGQQVTLRCSPKSGHDTVSWYQQALGQGPQFIFQYYEEEERQRGNFPDRFSGHQFPNYSSELNVNALLLGDSALYLCASIPGSPSYEQFFGPGTRLTVL.

This clone was seen only a few times. The CDR3 sequence is CSVERDRGVWEDSNQPQHF. CDR3 coding DNA: TGCAGCGTTGAGCGGGACAGGGGTGTGTGGGAAGATAGCAATCAGCCCCAGCATTTT. This chain links TRBV29-1 with TRBJ1-5; 10 bases agree with TRBD1. Germline CDR1 and CDR2: SQVTM and ANQGSEA. The V segment lost 3 bases and the J segment 0 bases; nucleotides outside the gene matches: 14. The CDR3 sequence is 19 residues long.

This clone turned up a few times. The chain employs TRBV25-1 and TRBJ2-5; a weak D match, TRBD2 (6 bases). V was shortened by 4 bases and J by 5 bases, with 20 bases between the two germline ends. CDR3 size: 16 residues. In germline, CDR1 is MGHDK, CDR2 SYGVNS. CDR3 loop: CASSAGNSGRLETQYF. Here the CDR3 DNA reads TGTGCCAGCAGTGCCGGAAACAGCGGGCGCCTCGAGACCCAGTACTTC.

This clone has just a few counts. The chain is built from TRBV5-1 and TRBJ2-3; 9 bases line up with TRBD2. Germline trimming cut 4 bases from V and 6 bases from J; bases unmatched to any gene: 9. Germline lookup yields CDR1 SGHRS and CDR2 YFSETQ. The CDR3 loop spans 15 amino acids. The CDR3 sequence is CASSRLERGVDTQYF. The CDR3 nucleotides are TGCGCCAGCAGCCGCCTAGAGCGGGGGGTCGATACGCAGTATTTT. Full variable domain (missing parts from reference TRBV5-1 and TRBJ2-3): KAGVTQTPRYLIKTRGQQVTLSCSPISGHRSVSWYQQTPGQGLQFLFEYFSETQRNKGNFPGRFSGRQFSNSRSEMNVSTLELGDSALYLCASSRLERGVDTQYFGPGTRLTVL.

The chain has TRBV23-1 and TRBJ1-2, with D perhaps matching TRBD1 (5 bases). TRBV23-1 has ORF status, its function being uncertain. This CDR3 is built from 20 residues. V was cut by 4 bases and J by 3 bases, with 30 bases left in between. The CDR3 reads CASSLRSTDSGPEGYYGYTF. CDR3 nucleotides: TGCGCCAGCAGTCTCAGGAGTACCGACAGTGGCCCGGAGGGGTACTATGGCTACACCTTC.

This clone has just one count. This chain links TRBV12-2 with TRBJ2-5; the table assigns TRBD2, which was not confirmed against the DNA. TRBV12-2 represents a pseudogene. The CDR3 sequence is 13 residues long. The CDR3 DNA reads as TGTGCAAGTCCCCCCGGTCCCCAAGAGACCCAGTACTTC. Its translation is CASPPGPQETQYF.

The chain combines TRBV9 with TRBJ2-1; 11 bases are a match to TRBD2. Losses at the gene ends were 3 bases for V and 3 bases for J; bases not matched to a gene: 2. CDR3 length: 15 amino acids. Germline V gives CDR1 SGDLS, CDR2 YYNGEE. The CDR3 spells CASSEGTSGYNEQFF. DNA for the CDR3: TGTGCCAGCAGCGAGGGGACTAGCGGCTACAATGAGCAGTTCTTC.

The CDR3 nucleotides are TGTGCCATCAGTGGCGACACCACACCTAACTATGGCTACACCTTC. Amino acids: CAISGDTTPNYGYTF. The chain joins TRBV10-3 to TRBJ1-2; no reliable D call. Per the germline V gene, CDR1 is ENHRY and CDR2 is SYGVKD. The CDR3 sequence is 15 residues long. The germline V and J ends were trimmed by 4 bases and 0 bases, with 12 bases remaining between them.

CDR3 sequence reads: CSVEGQGFKAKNIQYF. The CDR3 DNA reads TGCAGCGTTGAAGGGCAGGGCTTCAAAGCCAAAAACATTCAGTACTTC. This sequence joins TRBV29-1 and TRBJ2-4; D perhaps matches TRBD1 (5 bases). The germline V and J ends were trimmed by 1 base and 0 bases, with 13 bases remaining between them. This CDR3 contains 16 residues. In germline, CDR1 is SQVTM, CDR2 ANQGSEA.

The table lists this clone with a few counts. The CDR3 is CASGPSHTDTQYF. CDR3 in DNA: TGTGCCAGTGGGCCTTCACACACAGATACGCAGTATTTT. This sequence joins TRBV11-2 and TRBJ2-3; D remains ambiguous. Germline V gene data show CDR1 as SGHAT and CDR2 as FQNNGV. The V end lost 9 bases, the J end lost 2 bases, and 12 bases lay between the germline ends. CDR3 length equals 13 residues.

This clone was counted only a few times. This chain joins TRBV19 and TRBJ1-2; D remains unclear. The CDR3 is 19 amino acids. Germline lookup yields CDR1 LNHDA and CDR2 SQIVND (reference sequence). Trimming took 6 bases from V and 1 from J, leaving 27 bases between them. In DNA form, the CDR3 reads TGTGCCAGTAGGGTGGGCGGGCTCGATGGGCAGGCTTTTAACTATGGCTACACCTTC. Translated: CASRVGGLDGQAFNYGYTF.

Only a few counts were recorded for this clone. This chain connects TRBV9 to TRBJ2-5, with D possibly being TRBD2 (7 bases). The V gene's germline CDR1 is SGDLS and CDR2 YYNGEE. The CDR3 is made up of 16 amino acids. V gave up 2 bases and J gave up 7 bases, with 21 bases separating them. CDR3 DNA: TGTGCCAGCAGCGTCTCTTTGGGGGGGCCACCCGGGACCCAGTACTTC. This codes for CASSVSLGGPPGTQYF.

This clone has a handful of counts. J is TRBJ1-1 and V is TRBV25-1; D not certain. V dropped 6 bases and J dropped 3 bases, with 11 bases sitting between them. The CDR3 loop spans 13 amino acids. CDR1 MGHDK and CDR2 SYGVNS come from the germline V gene. CDR3 loop: CASSSRTDTEAFF. The DNA for the CDR3 is TGTGCCAGCAGCTCCCGAACTGACACTGAAGCTTTCTTT.

This chain joins TRBV27 and TRBJ2-3; 8 nucleotides agree with TRBD2. The germline V gene has CDR1 MNHEY and CDR2 SMNVEV (reference sequence). This CDR3 is 14 amino acids long. V was pared by 2 bases and J by 5 bases, with 3 bases of the junction left unmatched. CDR3 nucleotides: TGTGCCAGCAGTTTAAGCGGGGGAATAGATACGCAGTATTTT. Translating it yields CASSLSGGIDTQYF.

The chain is built from TRBV11-2 and TRBJ1-3, with 9 nucleotides matching TRBD1. This CDR3 is built from 18 residues. Germline CDR1 SGHAT, CDR2 FQNNGV. Trimming took 4 bases from V and 4 from J; bases not matched to a gene: 14. The CDR3 here is CASSSYRTGGASGNTIYF. For the CDR3, the DNA is TGTGCCAGCAGCTCTTATCGAACAGGGGGCGCGTCGGGAAACACCATATATTTT.

The V and J genes are TRBV30 and TRBJ2-7, with D uncertain. The V end lost 0 bases, the J end lost 9 bases, and 12 bases lay between the germline ends. The CDR3 is made up of 12 amino acids. Germline CDR1 GTSNPN, CDR2 SVGIG (reference sequence). CDR3: CAWSVSRSMQYF. In nucleotides, the CDR3 is TGTGCCTGGAGTGTATCGAGATCGATGCAGTACTTC.

This clone has just a few counts. This rearrangement joins TRBV6-1 to TRBJ1-5; 8 bases are a match to TRBD1. Trimming at V came to 6 bases and at J to 3 bases, leaving 4 bases not matched to a gene. The germline V gene has CDR1 MNHNS and CDR2 SASEGT. The length of the CDR3 is 14 residues. The CDR3 here is CASRAGQANQPQHF. The CDR3 nucleotides are TGTGCCAGCAGAGCGGGACAGGCCAATCAGCCCCAGCATTTT.

This sequence joins TRBV19 and TRBJ2-2; D is perhaps TRBD1 (5 bases). CDR3 size: 15 residues. V was pared by 3 bases and J by 4 bases, with 12 bases between. Germline CDR1 reads LNHDA; CDR2 reads SQIVND (reference sequence). The CDR3 sequence is CASSISGLSTGELFF. DNA for the CDR3: TGTGCCAGTAGTATCTCAGGGTTAAGCACCGGGGAGCTGTTTTTT. Filled out from reference TRBV19 and TRBJ2-2, the complete variable domain reads DGGITQSPKYLFRKEGQNVTLSCEQNLNHDAMYWYRQDPGQGLRLIYYSQIVNDFQKGDIAEGYSVSREKKESFPLTVTSAQKNPTAFYLCASSISGLSTGELFFGEGSRLTVL.

This clone was picked up a small number of times. The J gene is TRBJ2-7, the V gene TRBV13, with D tentatively TRBD1 (7 bases). This CDR3 comprises 15 residues. V was cut by 3 bases and J by 2 bases, with 14 bases left in between. Germline V CDR1 and CDR2: PRHDT, FYEKMQ (reference sequence). DNA of the CDR3: TGTGCCAGCAGCTTCTGGGGGGACAGTCCCTACGAGCAGTACTTC. Encoded protein: CASSFWGDSPYEQYF.

This clone was counted a few times. The chain has TRBV27 and TRBJ2-7; possibly TRBD2 for D (5 bases). Per germline, CDR1 MNHEY and CDR2 SMNVEV (reference sequence). V was shortened by 7 bases and J by 2 bases, with 18 bases between the two germline ends. This CDR3 has 15 residues. CDR3 nucleotide sequence: TGTGCCAGCAAAAGACGGACGGAGGAAACCTACGAGCAGTACTTC. It translates to CASKRRTEETYEQYF.

This clone occurred a few times. The V call is TRBV30, the J call TRBJ1-6; D is unclear. Germline CDR1 is GTSNPN and CDR2 is SVGIG (reference sequence). The CDR3 spans 15 residues. The V end lost 0 bases, the J end lost 1 base, and 7 bases lay between the germline ends. CDR3 DNA: TGTGCCTGGAGTGTAGAGGTTTCCTATAATTCACCCCTCCACTTT. Protein: CAWSVEVSYNSPLHF.